The 32 T cell receptor beta chains given below trace back to one sample, sequenced in a study of regulatory T cells in long-lasting Graves disease (dated by TCRdb to the early 2020s). The library was generated by multiplex PCR. This sample was sequenced with an Illumina HiSeq 4000. TCR beta libraries were built with iRepertoire HTBI primers and Arm-PCR amplification of CDR3 regions. TCRdb redid the processing of the public reads, applying fastp at Q25 and MiXCR, and retained in-frame beta chains. For every CDR3 protein sequence, its rows merge into one entry that carries the most common genes and DNA. This sample comprises 300,000 to 500,000 distinct CDR3 sequences, less than 25% of them detected only once. The ten largest clonotypes hold 20% of the sample. The time point label corresponds to: persistent/refractory GD, antithyroid drugs over 5 years with positive TRAb. For both TCR sequencing and RNA sequencing, RNA was extracted from PBMCs using TRIzol.

This specimen was peripheral blood mononuclear cells (PBMCs), taken when the disease was refractory, from a patient treated with antithyroid drugs. Receptors were obtained from a female donor with Graves disease.

Comment on this clonotype: Sequence at one end of the junction differs from germline and may be a read error. The chain links TRBV20-1 to TRBJ2-1, with no clear D. This CDR3 has 11 amino acids. The germline gives CDR1 DFQATT, CDR2 SNEGSKA (reference sequence). The CDR3 DNA reads TGCGGTGCAATAGAACACAATGAGCAGTTCTTC. Translating it yields CGAIEHNEQFF.

This clonotype has at least ten counts. The chain recombines TRBV6-1 with TRBJ1-1, with D perhaps TRBD1 (5 bases). From germline, CDR1 is MNHNS and CDR2 SASEGT. V lost 2 bases and J 3 bases, leaving 13 bases between the germline ends. CDR3 length: 15 amino acids. CDR3 nucleotides: TGTGCCAGCAGTGAATTTCGGGTGGGGGACACTGAAGCTTTCTTT. Translating it yields CASSEFRVGDTEAFF.

The V and J genes are TRBV2 and TRBJ2-3; no definite D call. The CDR3 consists of 14 residues. The germline CDR1 and CDR2 sequences are SNHLY and FYNNEI. The V and J ends lost 6 bases and 0 bases respectively, with 10 bases between them. The CDR3 loop is CASSLHQSTDTQYF. The CDR3 nucleotides read TGTGCCAGCAGCCTACATCAGAGCACAGATACGCAGTATTTT.

This clonotype has a count of ten or more. The chain carries TRBV27 and TRBJ1-2, with 10 bases aligning to TRBD1. Germline trimming cut 5 bases from V and 7 bases from J; bases unmatched to any gene: 10. The germline V gene has CDR1 MNHEY and CDR2 SMNVEV (reference sequence). This CDR3 is built from 15 residues. The CDR3 loop is CASSNLDRGPGGYTF. CDR3 DNA: TGTGCCAGCAGTAACCTCGACAGGGGGCCAGGTGGCTACACCTTC.

J is TRBJ2-3 and V is TRBV20-1; the D gene is possibly TRBD2 (6 bases). In germline, CDR1 is DFQATT, CDR2 SNEGSKA (reference sequence). V lost 5 bases to trimming and J lost 8 bases, with 17 bases between them. The CDR3 sequence is 13 residues long. CDR3 in amino acids: CSALTSGERTQYF. The CDR3 DNA reads TGCAGTGCTCTAACGTCGGGAGAGCGTACGCAGTATTTT.

The table lists this clonotype with a few counts. The chain carries TRBV7-2 and TRBJ1-1; possible D gene TRBD1, 5 bases. The V and J ends lost 2 bases and 0 bases respectively, with 13 bases between them. From germline, CDR1 is SGHTA and CDR2 FQGNSA. The CDR3 extends over 16 amino acids. CDR3 protein: CASSLKGPTVNTEAFF. The DNA of the CDR3 is TGTGCCAGCAGCTTAAAGGGTCCGACAGTGAACACTGAAGCTTTCTTT. Full variable domain (remainder filled in from reference TRBV7-2 and TRBJ1-1): GAGVSQSPSNKVTEKGKDVELRCDPISGHTALYWYRQSLGQGLEFLIYFQGNSAPDKSGLPSDRFSAERTGGSVSTLTIQRTQQEDSAVYLCASSLKGPTVNTEAFFGQGTRLTVV.

The sample holds many counts of this clonotype. The rearrangement uses TRBV11-2 and TRBJ2-5; 9 bases are shared with TRBD1. The CDR3 sequence is 15 residues long. V was clipped by 4 bases and J by 4 bases; unmatched bases: 7. Germline assignment: CDR1 SGHAT and CDR2 FQNNGV. CDR3 residues: CASSSGQGERETQYF. The CDR3 coding sequence is TGTGCCAGCAGCTCGGGACAGGGCGAGAGAGAGACCCAGTACTTC.

This clonotype showed up many times. This sequence joins TRBV28 and TRBJ1-6, with 9 nucleotides matching TRBD1. The CDR3 spans 14 residues. Germline loops: CDR1 MDHEN, CDR2 SYDVKM. J gave up 9 bases and V 6 bases, and 6 bases lay outside the gene matches. CDR3 residues: CASRGGQGFSPLHF. DNA for the CDR3: TGTGCCAGCAGAGGGGGACAGGGTTTTTCACCCCTCCACTTT.

This sequence joins TRBV7-2 and TRBJ1-1; TRBD1 is a possible D gene (5 bases). Germline V gene data show CDR1 as SGHTA and CDR2 as FQGNSA. The CDR3 length is 17 residues. V lost 2 bases and J 3 bases, leaving 19 bases between the germline ends. Here the CDR3 DNA reads TGTGCCAGCAGCTTATTGTGGGGACCCTACTACCACACTGAAGCTTTCTTT. It is translated as CASSLLWGPYYHTEAFF. Full variable domain (rest looked up from reference TRBV7-2 and TRBJ1-1): GAGVSQSPSNKVTEKGKDVELRCDPISGHTALYWYRQSLGQGLEFLIYFQGNSAPDKSGLPSDRFSAERTGGSVSTLTIQRTQQEDSAVYLCASSLLWGPYYHTEAFFGQGTRLTVV.

This rearrangement joins TRBV3-1 to TRBJ2-4, with no clear D. Trimming left V 9 bases short and J 6 bases short, with 18 bases between. The CDR3 consists of 14 residues. CDR1 LGHDT and CDR2 YNNKEL come from the germline V gene (reference sequence). The CDR3: CASRNGLSGNIQYF. CDR3 sequence (DNA): TGTGCCAGTCGAAACGGGCTATCAGGAAACATTCAGTACTTC.

This clonotype was counted only a few times. The genes are TRBV9 and TRBJ2-7; possibly TRBD1 for D (6 bases). Between the trimmed V and J ends, which lost 5 bases and 1 base, there was a span of 22 bases. There are 17 residues in the CDR3. The germline V gene encodes CDR1 SGDLS and CDR2 YYNGEE. The chain's CDR3 is CASSKTLQGRESYEQYF. CDR3 bases: TGTGCCAGCAGTAAAACCCTACAGGGACGAGAATCCTACGAGCAGTACTTC. The whole variable domain, remainder taken from reference TRBV9 and TRBJ2-7, is DSGVTQTPKHLITATGQRVTLRCSPRSGDLSVYWYQQSLDQGLQFLIQYYNGEERAKGNILERFSAQQFPDLHSELNLSSLELGDSALYFCASSKTLQGRESYEQYFGPGTRLTVT.

This clonotype has a handful of counts. A much larger clonotype is one base distant, so this may be a read error. This chain uses TRBV27 with TRBJ2-6, with no clear D. The CDR3 runs to 13 residues. Germline V CDR1 and CDR2: MNHEY, SMNVEV (reference sequence). Trimming stripped 7 bases from V and 0 bases from J, with 4 bases between. The CDR3 DNA reads TGTGCCAGCACCATCTCTGGGGCCAACGTCCTGACTTTC. Translation: CASTISGANVLTF. The whole variable domain, filled in from reference TRBV27 and TRBJ2-6, reads EAQVTQNPRYLITVTGKKLTVTCSQNMNHEYMSWYRQDPGLGLRQIYYSMNVEVTDKGDVPEGYKVSRKEKRNFPLILESPSPNQTSLYFCASTISGANVLTFGAGSRLTVL.

This clonotype was seen repeatedly, ten times or more. V usage is TRBV2 and J usage is TRBJ2-3, with D unclear. The V gene lost 6 bases and the J gene lost 2 bases, with 6 bases spanning the gap. The germline gives CDR1 SNHLY, CDR2 FYNNEI. The CDR3 sequence is 12 residues long. CDR3 loop: CASRSITDTQYF. CDR3 nucleotide sequence: TGTGCCAGCAGGTCCATCACAGATACGCAGTATTTT.

This clonotype was seen a few times. This chain uses TRBV9 with TRBJ1-5; a possible D gene is TRBD1 (5 bases). Germline V lookup: CDR1 SGDLS, CDR2 YYNGEE. This CDR3 has 11 amino acids. V was cut by 8 bases and J by 4 bases, with 7 bases left in between. CDR3 bases: TGTGCCAGGGAGGGGAATCAGCCCCAGCATTTT. Amino acid sequence: CAREGNQPQHF.

V usage is TRBV19 and J usage is TRBJ2-7; possibly TRBD2 for D (6 bases). From germline, CDR1 is LNHDA and CDR2 SQIVND (reference sequence). CDR3 length: 15 residues. Trimming shortened V by 3 bases and J by 2 bases, and 14 bases separated the two germline ends. The CDR3 region has the DNA TGTGCCAGTAGTATTGCCGGCGGGGTCCCCTACGAGCAGTACTTC. This sequence encodes CASSIAGGVPYEQYF.

The CDR3 spells CASSHTGTSNQPQHF. The CDR3 region has the DNA TGTGCCAGCAGCCATACCGGGACCAGCAATCAGCCCCAGCATTTT. J is TRBJ1-5 and V is TRBV3-1; D possibly corresponds to TRBD1 (5 bases). V was cut by 3 bases and J by 1 base, with 10 bases left in between. This CDR3 comprises 15 residues. Germline V CDR1 and CDR2: LGHDT, YNNKEL (reference sequence).

This clonotype was recorded many times. The chain employs TRBV12-3 or TRBV12-4 and TRBJ1-1, with a weak D call TRBD1 (6 bases). Trimming removed 2 bases at V and 4 bases at J, with 20 bases between. The CDR3 covers 17 residues. This chain's CDR3 is CASSLRGGWGSGTEAFF. The DNA for the CDR3 is TGTGCCAGCAGTTTAAGGGGGGGTTGGGGATCGGGCACTGAAGCTTTCTTT.

This clonotype was seen at least ten times. The chain employs TRBV15 and TRBJ2-5; no clear D. Trimming stripped 0 bases from V and 6 bases from J, with 11 bases between. The CDR3 is 14 amino acids. From germline, CDR1 is LNHNV and CDR2 YYDKDF (reference sequence). In nucleotides, the CDR3 is TGTGCCACCAGCAGAGATACGTCGACAAAGACCCAGTACTTC. This sequence encodes CATSRDTSTKTQYF.

V usage is TRBV3-1 and J usage is TRBJ1-6; D is unclear. Germline values: CDR1 LGHDT, CDR2 YNNKEL (reference sequence). The germline V and J ends were trimmed by 0 bases and 8 bases, with 17 bases remaining between them. The CDR3 sequence is 17 residues long. The CDR3 region is CASSQDWASRGHSPLHF. The CDR3 DNA sequence: TGTGCCAGCAGCCAAGATTGGGCCTCCCGAGGGCATTCACCCCTCCACTTT. Full variable domain (remainder filled in from reference TRBV3-1 and TRBJ1-6): DTAVSQTPKYLVTQMGNDKSIKCEQNLGHDTMYWYKQDSKKFLKIMFSYNNKELIINETVPNRFSPKSPDKAHLNLHINSLELGDSAVYFCASSQDWASRGHSPLHFGNGTRLTVT.

This clonotype appeared many times. The chain uses TRBV11-2 and TRBJ1-6; D is uncertain. The CDR3 is 13 amino acids. V lost 2 bases to trimming and J lost 14 bases, with 13 bases between them. Germline CDR1 reads SGHAT; CDR2 reads FQNNGV. The CDR3 DNA reads as TGTGCCAGCAGCTTAAGGGCAGGCTTGGCCCTCCACTTT. It encodes CASSLRAGLALHF.

J is TRBJ2-7 and V is TRBV20-1; 9 bases match TRBD2. CDR1 is DFQATT, CDR2 SNEGSKA, per germline (reference sequence). The CDR3 covers 13 residues. V lost 3 bases, J lost 4 bases, and 4 bases stayed unmatched. For the CDR3, the DNA is TGCAGTGCTAGGCGGGAGGGGGGGTACGAGCAGTACTTC. Its protein is CSARREGGYEQYF.

The chain links TRBV5-1 to TRBJ2-7; perhaps TRBD1 as D (6 bases). The V end lost 0 bases, the J end lost 2 bases, and 12 bases lay between the germline ends. Looked up from germline, CDR1 is SGHRS and CDR2 is YFSETQ. The CDR3 has 15 residues. This chain's CDR3 is CASSLGGLIAYEQYF. The CDR3 DNA reads TGCGCCAGCAGCTTGGGGGGGCTGATAGCCTACGAGCAGTACTTC.

This clonotype was observed many times. V gene TRBV30 combines with J gene TRBJ1-1; D gene unclear. With 3 bases removed from V and 1 base from J, the gap between germline ends came to 6 bases. Germline loops: CDR1 GTSNPN, CDR2 SVGIG (reference sequence). CDR3 length: 12 residues. The CDR3 region is CAWSTRNTEAFF. Here the CDR3 DNA reads TGTGCCTGGAGCACCCGGAACACTGAAGCTTTCTTT. Using reference TRBV30 and TRBJ1-1 for the parts outside the CDR3, the full variable domain is SQTIHQWPATLVQPVGSPLSLECTVEGTSNPNLYWYRQAAGRGLQLLFYSVGIGQISSEVPQNLSASRPQDRQFILSSKKLLLSDSGFYLCAWSTRNTEAFFGQGTRLTVV.

Regarding this clonotype: A much larger clone differs by one base, so this may be a read error. The V call is TRBV2, the J call TRBJ2-7; TRBD1 agrees at 8 bases. CDR1 is SNHLY and CDR2 is FYNNEI in the germline V gene. The CDR3 length is 16 residues. The CDR3 is CASSSNLGQVPYGQYF. In DNA, the CDR3 is TGTGCCAGCAGTTCCAACCTGGGACAGGTACCCTACGGGCAGTACTTC.

In DNA form, the CDR3 reads TGTGCCTGGAGTCCGCGCCAGAAGATAAACATTCAGTACTTC. It specifies CAWSPRQKINIQYF. The J gene is TRBJ2-4, the V gene TRBV30; D is undetermined. The CDR3 sequence is 14 residues long. Deletions cut 2 bases from V and 6 bases from J, with 14 bases between. The germline CDR1 and CDR2 sequences are GTSNPN and SVGIG (reference sequence).

The table lists this clonotype with a few counts. CDR3 nucleotide sequence: TGTGCCAGCAGTTTATCAGGACAGGGGGCTAGGGGTGGCTACACCTTC. It codes for CASSLSGQGARGGYTF. This chain connects TRBV27 to TRBJ1-2; TRBD1 matches 11 bases. CDR3 length equals 16 residues. Germline trimming cut 0 bases from V and 7 bases from J; bases unmatched to any gene: 7. CDR1 MNHEY and CDR2 SMNVEV come from the germline V gene (reference sequence).

The rearrangement uses TRBV20-1 and TRBJ2-7, with D maybe TRBD2 (6 bases). The CDR3 has 15 amino acids. From germline, CDR1 is DFQATT and CDR2 SNEGSKA (reference sequence). V was clipped by 5 bases and J by 3 bases, with 20 bases between them. The CDR3 sequence: CSALPLGVADYEQYF. CDR3 bases: TGCAGTGCTTTGCCCCTGGGGGTAGCGGACTACGAGCAGTACTTC.

This chain connects TRBV7-3 to TRBJ2-1; D might be TRBD2 (5 bases). V lost 2 bases and J lost 0, with 8 bases in between. This CDR3 spans 15 amino acids. In germline, CDR1 is SGHTA, CDR2 FQGTGA. CDR3 sequence: CASSLLASSYNEQFF. DNA for the CDR3: TGTGCCAGCAGCTTACTAGCAAGCTCCTACAATGAGCAGTTCTTC.

This clonotype was detected ten times or more. CDR3 DNA sequence: TGCGCCAGCAGTGGACTAGCGAGCCCCTACGAGCAGTACTTC. This sequence encodes CASSGLASPYEQYF. V gene TRBV10-1 combines with J gene TRBJ2-7, with 8 nucleotides matching TRBD2. The V and J ends lost 4 bases and 2 bases, in that order; junction bases with no gene match: 4. Germline V gives CDR1 WNHNN, CDR2 SYGVQD (reference sequence). CDR3 length: 14 amino acids.

This clonotype was counted at least ten times. This chain connects TRBV12-3 or TRBV12-4 to TRBJ2-2; 15 positions match TRBD2. After removal of 0 bases from V and 4 bases from J, the junction contained 6 bases not matched to a gene. This CDR3 region has 19 residues. For the CDR3, the DNA is TGTGCCAGCAGTTTAGCCCTGGGACTAGCGGGAGGTTCCACCGGGGAGCTGTTTTTT. This sequence encodes CASSLALGLAGGSTGELFF.

This clonotype was detected only a few times. This chain connects TRBV20-1 to TRBJ1-5, with 7 bases fitting TRBD1. Per the germline V gene, CDR1 is DFQATT and CDR2 is SNEGSKA (reference sequence). CDR3 length: 14 amino acids. V dropped 3 bases and J dropped 3; count of bases not matched to a gene: 5. The CDR3 nucleotides read TGCAGTGCTAGTAAGGGGGCCACCAATCAGCCCCAGCATTTT. It specifies CSASKGATNQPQHF.

A few counts support this clonotype. The genes are TRBV29-1 and TRBJ2-7; D unclear. The ends were cut back, 7 bases at V and 1 base at J, with 11 bases in the middle. Per the germline V gene, CDR1 is SQVTM and CDR2 is ANQGSEA. The CDR3 totals 12 residues. The DNA of the CDR3 is TGCAGCGCGCGCGAGCCTTCCTACGAGCAGTACTTC. This encodes CSAREPSYEQYF.